A selection of T cell receptor beta chains follows, all from one sample in a study of blood T cells in healthy people across ages. One entry per CDR3 protein, called by TCRdb with MiXCR from the 5' RACE reads. Seen here are about 1.1 million distinct CDR3 sequences, 30% to 40% observed once, and the top ten hold under 15%. The sample comprised blood. Every receptor here comes from a young man in good health. CDR3s include the opening cysteine and the closing phenylalanine or tryptophan. A D gene is named only where the DNA matches it firmly. Clone size is shown for a subset of rows, as once, few, many or a class of expanded clone.

j_gene | len | abundance | v_gene | d_gene | CDR3aa | CDR3nt
TRBJ1-1 | 10 | - | TRBV2 | TRBD1 | CASGQVGAFF | TGTGCCTCCGGACAGGTTGGAGCTTTCTTT
TRBJ2-7 | 15 | - | TRBV14 | TRBD2 | CASSQGGTLYNEQYF | TGTGCCAGCAGCCAGGGAGGGACGTTGTACAATGAGCAGTACTTC
TRBJ2-2 | 14 | - | TRBV28 | - | CASSLIPNTGELFF | TGTGCCAGCAGTTTAATCCCGAACACCGGGGAGCTGTTTTTT
TRBJ1-2 | 15 | few | TRBV28 | TRBD1 | CASSSTTGLGVGYTF | TGTGCCAGCAGTTCAACGACAGGGCTAGGGGTTGGCTACACCTTC
TRBJ2-3 | 16 | - | TRBV11-2 | TRBD1 | CASSRLGTGATDTQYF | TGTGCCAGCAGCCGATTAGGGACAGGGGCCACAGATACGCAGTATTTT
TRBJ1-1 | 14 | - | TRBV6-5 | - | CASSWGGANTEAFF | TGTGCCAGCAGTTGGGGGGGGGCGAACACTGAAGCTTTCTTT
TRBJ2-2 | 15 | - | TRBV7-9 | - | CAAHWGTLNTGELFF | TGTGCCGCTCATTGGGGGACCTTGAACACCGGGGAGCTGTTTTTT
TRBJ2-1 | 13 | - | TRBV4-3 | - | CASSKGRDNEQFF | TGCGCCAGCAGCAAAGGAAGGGACAATGAGCAGTTCTTC
TRBJ2-7 | 15 | few | TRBV29-1 | TRBD2 | CSVLVLAGVGNEQYF | TGCAGCGTCCTAGTCCTAGCGGGGGTTGGTAATGAGCAGTACTTC
TRBJ1-1 | 15 | - | TRBV11-2 | - | CASSSAGVINTEAFF | TGTGCCAGCAGCTCCGCAGGGGTCATAAACACTGAAGCTTTCTTT
TRBJ2-3 | 16 | - | TRBV6-2/TRBV6-3 | - | CASSYERWGSTDTQYF | TGTGCCAGCAGTTACGAGCGATGGGGAAGCACAGATACGCAGTATTTT
TRBJ2-2 | 16 | - | TRBV2 | - | CTSTAGRALNTGELFF | TGTACCAGCACCGCGGGGCGGGCGCTGAACACCGGGGAGCTGTTTTTT
TRBJ2-7 | 12 | - | TRBV9 | - | CASNADSFEQYF | TGTGCCAGCAACGCCGACAGCTTCGAGCAGTACTTC
TRBJ1-4 | 13 | - | TRBV12-3/TRBV12-4 | - | CASSRTTVGKLFF | TGTGCCAGCAGTCGAACGACAGTCGGAAAACTGTTTTTT
TRBJ1-5 | 12 | - | TRBV2 | - | CASSLTYQPQHF | TGTGCCAGCAGTCTTACATATCAGCCCCAGCATTTT
TRBJ1-2 | 16 | few | TRBV7-2 | TRBD1 | CASSFAQGALGGGYTF | TGTGCCAGCAGCTTCGCACAGGGGGCGCTGGGTGGTGGCTACACCTTC
TRBJ1-1 | 16 | - | TRBV10-3 | - | CAISEVVGFLDTEAFF | TGTGCCATCAGTGAGGTGGTTGGGTTTTTGGACACTGAAGCTTTCTTT
TRBJ2-5 | 14 | - | TRBV11-2 | TRBD1 | CASSMGQGQETQYF | TGTGCCAGCAGCATGGGACAGGGACAAGAGACCCAGTACTTC
TRBJ2-5 | 14 | - | TRBV24-1 | - | CATSDLKGKETQYF | TGTGCCACCAGTGATTTAAAGGGGAAAGAGACCCAGTACTTC
TRBJ2-5 | 19 | few | TRBV10-3 | TRBD1 | CAIRETGTGGVWDQETQYF | TGTGCCATCAGGGAAACCGGGACAGGGGGTGTTTGGGACCAAGAGACCCAGTACTTC
TRBJ2-1 | 15 | - | TRBV5-1 | - | CATSTTTQSYNEQFF | TGCGCCACCTCGACCACTACCCAATCCTACAATGAGCAGTTCTTC
TRBJ2-2 | 15 | - | TRBV9 | - | CASSQQVENTGELFF | TGTGCCAGCAGCCAGCAGGTAGAGAACACCGGGGAGCTGTTTTTT
TRBJ2-1 | 15 | - | TRBV20-1 | TRBD1 | CSAGGGQGIYNEQFF | TGCAGTGCTGGAGGGGGACAGGGGATCTACAATGAGCAGTTCTTC
TRBJ1-2 | 14 | - | TRBV6-6 | - | CASSPRDNPYGYTF | TGTGCCAGCAGTCCTCGGGACAACCCCTATGGCTACACCTTC
TRBJ1-1 | 12 | once | TRBV5-1 | - | CASSSRGCEAFF | TGCGCCAGCAGCTCCAGGGGTTGTGAAGCTTTCTTT
TRBJ2-3 | 13 | few | TRBV25-1 | - | CASSGRLADTQYF | TGTGCCAGCAGTGGGCGGTTGGCAGATACGCAGTATTTT
TRBJ2-3 | 15 | few | TRBV20-1 | - | CSARDQSLGTDTQYF | TGCAGTGCTAGAGACCAGTCATTGGGGACAGATACGCAGTATTTT
TRBJ1-4 | 14 | - | TRBV29-1 | - | CSITMTGGGEKLFF | TGCAGCATTACCATGACAGGTGGTGGTGAAAAACTGTTTTTT
TRBJ2-3 | 15 | few | TRBV11-2 | TRBD2 | CASSSQRGITDTQYF | TGTGCCAGCAGCTCACAGCGGGGGATCACAGATACGCAGTATTTT
TRBJ1-2 | 14 | once | TRBV24-1 | - | CATSEGTSSYGCTF | TGTGCCACCAGTGAGGGGACTTCTAGCTATGGCTGCACCTTC
TRBJ2-1 | 16 | - | TRBV7-8 | - | CASSQRDLASYNEQFF | TGTGCCAGCAGCCAACGGGACCTCGCTTCCTACAATGAGCAGTTCTTC
TRBJ2-3 | 13 | - | TRBV20-1 | - | CSAPPRVTDTQYF | TGCAGTGCTCCCCCGAGGGTCACAGATACGCAGTATTTT
TRBJ2-3 | 16 | few | TRBV28 | - | CASSFYQASGSDTQYF | TGTGCCAGCAGTTTTTACCAAGCCTCAGGGTCAGATACGCAGTATTTT
TRBJ2-2 | 12 | - | TRBV6-5 | - | CATRTGTGELFF | TGTGCCACCCGAACAGGCACCGGGGAGCTGTTTTTT